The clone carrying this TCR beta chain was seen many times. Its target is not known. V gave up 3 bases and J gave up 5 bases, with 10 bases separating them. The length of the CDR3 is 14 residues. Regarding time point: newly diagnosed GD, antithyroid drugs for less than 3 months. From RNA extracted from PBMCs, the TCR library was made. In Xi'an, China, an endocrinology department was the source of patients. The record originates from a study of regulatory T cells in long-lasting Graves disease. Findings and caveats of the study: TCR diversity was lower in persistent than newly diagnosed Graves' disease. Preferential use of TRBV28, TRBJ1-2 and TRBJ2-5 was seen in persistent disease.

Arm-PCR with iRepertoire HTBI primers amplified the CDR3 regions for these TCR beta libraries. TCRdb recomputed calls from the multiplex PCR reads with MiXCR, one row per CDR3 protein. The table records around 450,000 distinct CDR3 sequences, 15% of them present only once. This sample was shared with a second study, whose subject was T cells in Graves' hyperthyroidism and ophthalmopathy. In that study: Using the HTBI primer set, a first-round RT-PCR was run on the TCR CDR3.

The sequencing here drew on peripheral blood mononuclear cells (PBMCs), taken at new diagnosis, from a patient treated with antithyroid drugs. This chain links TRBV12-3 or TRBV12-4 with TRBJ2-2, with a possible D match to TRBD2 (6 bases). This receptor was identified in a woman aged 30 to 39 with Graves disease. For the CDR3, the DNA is TGTGCCAGCAGTTTCGGAGGGATTACCGGGGAGCTGTTTTTT. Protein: CASSFGGITGELFF.